The 19 T cell receptor beta chains below were found in one sample sequenced in a study of identical twins. TCRdb re-analysed the 5' RACE reads in MiXCR, keeping a single row per CDR3 protein. The sample includes about 190,000 distinct CDR3 sequences, about a sixth of them seen just once. The same data also went into a second study, on T cells expressing NK-cell markers.

Specimen: CD8+ T cells sorted from blood. Receptors originate from a woman aged 18-29 years in good health.

The chain couples TRBV7-9 to TRBJ2-7, with TRBD1 identical over 7 bases. The germline V gene has CDR1 SEHNR and CDR2 FQNEAQ (reference sequence). The CDR3 consists of 15 residues. With V trimmed by 5 bases and J by 2 bases, 9 bases remained unmatched. This CDR3 reads CASSNPGTVPYEQYF. The DNA of the CDR3 is TGTGCCAGCAGCAACCCCGGGACAGTCCCCTACGAGCAGTACTTC.

Only a few counts were recorded for this clonotype. This CDR3 is CASTNGFNQPQHF. CDR3 DNA sequence: TGTGCCAGCACCAACGGGTTCAATCAGCCCCAGCATTTT. V is TRBV7-9 and J is TRBJ1-5; D is unresolved. The V gene lost 7 bases and the J gene lost 3 bases, with 10 bases spanning the gap. The CDR3 is 13 amino acids. Germline CDR1 is SEHNR and CDR2 is FQNEAQ (reference sequence).

V and J are TRBV9 and TRBJ2-5; 7 bases are a match to TRBD2. Germline CDR1 and CDR2: SGDLS and YYNGEE. Germline trimming cut 0 bases from V and 4 bases from J; bases unmatched to any gene: 6. The CDR3 consists of 15 residues. The DNA of the CDR3 is TGTGCCAGCAGCGTAGGGGGAGGGATCGGAGAGACCCAGTACTTC. Its protein product is CASSVGGGIGETQYF.

The sample holds one count of this clonotype. The chain recombines TRBV11-2 with TRBJ2-5; possibly TRBD2 for D (5 bases). Germline CDR1 SGHAT, CDR2 FQNNGV. The CDR3 extends over 13 amino acids. Trimming removed 1 base at V and 7 bases at J, with 10 bases between. The CDR3 loop reads CASSLVPGWTQYF. Here the CDR3 DNA reads TGTGCCAGCAGCTTAGTCCCGGGGTGGACCCAGTACTTC.

The chain combines TRBV29-1 with TRBJ2-7; the match to TRBD1 covers 8 bases. V was pared by 7 bases and J by 4 bases, with 12 bases of the junction left unmatched. Germline V gene lookup returns CDR1 SQVTM and CDR2 ANQGSEA. This CDR3 has 14 amino acids. DNA for the CDR3: TGCAGCGCCCTAGGACAGGGTAGGGTGTACGAGCAGTACTTC. It encodes CSALGQGRVYEQYF.

Only a few counts were recorded for this clonotype. The chain recombines TRBV12-3 or TRBV12-4 with TRBJ1-5; D gene ambiguous. The V end lost 3 bases, the J end lost 10 bases, and 4 bases lay between the germline ends. There are 10 residues in the CDR3. The CDR3 nucleotides read TGTGCCAGCAGTTTGTCCCCCCAGCATTTT. Its protein is CASSLSPQHF.

The chain couples TRBV30 to TRBJ2-7, with 7 nucleotides matching TRBD1. This CDR3 has 14 amino acids. V gave up 3 bases and J gave up 3 bases; unmatched junction bases: 8. Germline V gene sequence: CDR1 GTSNPN, CDR2 SVGIG (reference sequence). CDR3 sequence reads: CAWSETGQIYEQYF. The CDR3 nucleotides read TGTGCCTGGAGCGAGACGGGACAGATCTACGAGCAGTACTTC.

The chain links TRBV29-1 to TRBJ2-5; D is possibly TRBD2 (7 bases). Trimming took off 6 bases at V and 5 bases at J, with 16 bases between the two ends. The CDR3 length is 13 residues. The germline gives CDR1 SQVTM, CDR2 ANQGSEA. Here the CDR3 reads CSVDSGEGETQYF. CDR3 DNA sequence: TGCAGCGTGGACAGCGGGGAGGGGGAGACCCAGTACTTC.

This chain links TRBV2 with TRBJ1-1; D gene unclear. Germline CDR1 SNHLY, CDR2 FYNNEI. The CDR3 spans 13 residues. V lost 9 bases and J 1 base, leaving 12 bases between the germline ends. CDR3 protein: CARLPAWNTEAFF. The CDR3 coding sequence is TGTGCCAGGCTTCCTGCGTGGAACACTGAAGCTTTCTTT.

V is TRBV19 and J is TRBJ2-1; TRBD2 matches at 7 bases. CDR3 length: 15 residues. J gave up 0 bases and V 5 bases, and 4 bases lay outside the gene matches. CDR1 and CDR2 (germline): LNHDA, SQIVND (reference sequence). CDR3 in amino acids: CASSSWEGSYNEQFF. CDR3 DNA sequence: TGTGCCAGTAGTTCCTGGGAGGGCTCCTACAATGAGCAGTTCTTC.

This clonotype was detected a few times. This chain links TRBV28 with TRBJ2-2; D gene ambiguous. The CDR3 sequence is 12 residues long. V lost 4 bases and J lost 8, with 8 bases in between. The germline CDR1 and CDR2 sequences are MDHEN and SYDVKM. CDR3 amino acids: CASSSQPGELFF. The CDR3 region has the DNA TGTGCCAGCAGTTCCCAGCCGGGGGAGCTGTTTTTT.

This clonotype occurred a few times. The chain couples TRBV24-1 to TRBJ2-1; 11 bases agree with TRBD2. The J segment lost 0 bases and the V segment lost 1 base, leaving 10 bases of the junction unmatched. This CDR3 comprises 20 residues. Germline CDR1 reads KGHDR; CDR2 reads SFDVKD. The chain's CDR3 is CATSDFPTSGTNSSYNEQFF. The CDR3 region has the DNA TGTGCCACCAGTGATTTCCCGACTAGCGGGACGAATAGCTCCTACAATGAGCAGTTCTTC.

This clonotype was found a few times. J is TRBJ2-7 and V is TRBV2, with D unclear. The germline V and J ends were trimmed by 2 bases and 3 bases, with 14 bases remaining between them. The germline V gene has CDR1 SNHLY and CDR2 FYNNEI. CDR3 length equals 15 residues. The DNA of the CDR3 is TGTGCCAGCAGTGAATCCGTGTCTGCTCTCTACGAGCAGTACTTC. This sequence encodes CASSESVSALYEQYF. The variable domain in full, with the rest retrieved from reference TRBV2 and TRBJ2-7, is EPEVTQTPSHQVTQMGQEVILRCVPISNHLYFYWYRQILGQKVEFLVSFYNNEISEKSEIFDDQFSVERPDGSNFTLKIRSTKLEDSAMYFCASSESVSALYEQYFGPGTRLTVT.

The chain joins TRBV10-3 to TRBJ2-7; TRBD1 aligns across 8 bases. Germline V gene lookup returns CDR1 ENHRY and CDR2 SYGVKD. The CDR3 sequence is 15 residues long. With 4 bases clipped from V and 0 bases from J, the junction kept 5 bases outside the gene matches. The CDR3 sequence: CAISGTGFHSYEQYF. DNA of the CDR3: TGTGCCATCAGTGGGACAGGGTTCCACTCCTACGAGCAGTACTTC.

The V and J genes are TRBV5-1 and TRBJ1-2; D remains ambiguous. Between the trimmed V and J ends, which lost 0 bases and 6 bases, there was a span of 12 bases. Germline loops: CDR1 SGHRS, CDR2 YFSETQ. The CDR3 extends over 14 amino acids. This CDR3 reads CASSLVVSSDGYTF. The CDR3 DNA is TGCGCCAGCAGCTTGGTCGTCAGCAGCGATGGCTACACCTTC. The whole variable domain, filled in from reference TRBV5-1 and TRBJ1-2, reads KAGVTQTPRYLIKTRGQQVTLSCSPISGHRSVSWYQQTPGQGLQFLFEYFSETQRNKGNFPGRFSGRQFSNSRSEMNVSTLELGDSALYLCASSLVVSSDGYTFGSGTRLTVV.

The J gene is TRBJ1-2, the V gene TRBV20-1; D is uncertain. Trimming left V 1 base short and J 5 bases short, with 8 bases between. The CDR3 runs 12 residues. Germline V gene sequence: CDR1 DFQATT, CDR2 SNEGSKA (reference sequence). The CDR3 here is CSARVEEYGYTF. DNA of the CDR3: TGCAGTGCTAGAGTGGAGGAATATGGCTACACCTTC.

The chain recombines TRBV6-1 with TRBJ2-7; TRBD1 is a possible D gene (6 bases). With 9 bases removed from V and 4 bases from J, the gap between germline ends came to 19 bases. The CDR3 is 14 residues long. CDR1 is MNHNS, CDR2 SASEGT, per germline. This CDR3 reads CASAGTRALYEQYF. The CDR3, as DNA: TGTGCCAGTGCCGGGACAAGGGCCCTTTACGAGCAGTACTTC.

The CDR3 protein is CASSQVLGRTSGHFTGELFF. The CDR3 bases are TGCGCCAGCAGCCAAGTGTTGGGACGGACTAGCGGCCACTTCACCGGGGAGCTGTTTTTT. This chain joins TRBV4-3 and TRBJ2-2; TRBD2 aligns across 10 bases. The CDR3 has 20 residues. Per germline, CDR1 LGHNA and CDR2 YSLEER. Trimming removed 1 base from V and 4 bases from J; junction bases left unmatched: 15.

This chain connects TRBV13 to TRBJ2-2; D may match TRBD1 or TRBD2 (5 bases each). Germline V lookup: CDR1 PRHDT, CDR2 FYEKMQ (reference sequence). CDR3 size: 14 residues. Trimming removed 7 bases at V and 5 bases at J, with 14 bases between. In DNA form, the CDR3 reads TGTGCCAGCACGTCTGGGGGTATTACCGGGGAGCTGTTTTTT. The encoded protein is CASTSGGITGELFF. The full variable domain, its missing parts supplied by reference TRBV13 and TRBJ2-2, is AAGVIQSPRHLIKEKRETATLKCYPIPRHDTVYWYQQGPGQDPQFLISFYEKMQSDKGSIPDRFSAQQFSDYHSELNMSSLELGDSALYFCASTSGGITGELFFGEGSRLTVL.